These T cell receptor beta chains were read from a single sample in a study of identical twins. Using its own MiXCR run on the 5' RACE reads, TCRdb lists one record per CDR3 protein. The profile shows fewer than 900,000 distinct CDR3 sequences, 21% of them singletons. The same sample was also studied in work on T cells expressing NK-cell markers.

What was sequenced was PBMCs. Receptors originate from a woman between 18 and 29 years old in good health. Each CDR3 is given with its conserved first and last residue. The D gene is left open where the match is weak. The listing skips clone size in some rows; elsewhere it reads once, few, many or a size class.

v_call	j_call	d_call	clone_size	cdr3_nt	cdr3_aa
TRBV4-3	TRBJ2-7	NA	few	TGCGCCAGCAGCCAAGATTATAGGGGGAACGAGCAGTACTTC	CASSQDYRGNEQYF
TRBV6-5	TRBJ1-2	TRBD1	NA	TGTGCCAGCAGTTACTCAGATCAGGGGGCGAGTGGCTACACCTTC	CASSYSDQGASGYTF
TRBV7-2	TRBJ2-1	NA	NA	TGTGCCAGCAGCTTATGGGTTAGCTCCTACAATGAGCAGTTCTTC	CASSLWVSSYNEQFF
TRBV5-6	TRBJ2-3	TRBD2	NA	TGTGCCACCAGTCGCGGGGGGGCCGAGGCAGATACGCAGTATTTT	CATSRGGAEADTQYF
TRBV12-3/TRBV12-4	TRBJ1-4	NA	NA	TGTGCCAGCAGTTCCGGGACCGGGCATGAAAAACTGTTTTTT	CASSSGTGHEKLFF
TRBV20-1	TRBJ2-1	NA	many	TGCAGTGCTAGATTAAGCGGTAAACTTAACAATGAGCAGTTCTTC	CSARLSGKLNNEQFF
TRBV5-1	TRBJ2-1	NA	few	TGCGCCAGCAGCTTGGAGGGCTCCCGGATATTCTTC	CASSLEGSRIFF
TRBV15	TRBJ2-3	TRBD2	few	TGTGCCACCAGCGTTAGCGGGAGGGGTACAGATACGCAGTATTTT	CATSVSGRGTDTQYF
TRBV7-6	TRBJ1-2	NA	few	TGTGCCAGCAGCTTAGCTCCGGGAGATGGCTACACCTTC	CASSLAPGDGYTF
TRBV29-1	TRBJ2-7	NA	few	TGCAGCGTTGTAAATGCCCCGGGCTACGAGCAGTACTTC	CSVVNAPGYEQYF
TRBV5-1	TRBJ1-2	NA	few	TGCGCCAGCAGCTTGGACGAGTTGAGCTATGGCTACACCTTC	CASSLDELSYGYTF